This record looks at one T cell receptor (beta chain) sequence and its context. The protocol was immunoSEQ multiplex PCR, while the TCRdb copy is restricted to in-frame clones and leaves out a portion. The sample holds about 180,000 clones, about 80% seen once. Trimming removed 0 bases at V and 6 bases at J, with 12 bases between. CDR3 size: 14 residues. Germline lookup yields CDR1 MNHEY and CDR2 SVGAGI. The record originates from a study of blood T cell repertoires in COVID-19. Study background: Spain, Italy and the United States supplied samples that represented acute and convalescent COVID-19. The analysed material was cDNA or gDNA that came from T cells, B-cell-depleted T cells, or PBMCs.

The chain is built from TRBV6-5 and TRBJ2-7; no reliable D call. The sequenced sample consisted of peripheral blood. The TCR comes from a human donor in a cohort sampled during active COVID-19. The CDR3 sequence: CASSYSTVSGEQYF. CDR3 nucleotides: TGTGCCAGCAGTTACTCGACCGTATCGGGCGAGCAGTACTTC.